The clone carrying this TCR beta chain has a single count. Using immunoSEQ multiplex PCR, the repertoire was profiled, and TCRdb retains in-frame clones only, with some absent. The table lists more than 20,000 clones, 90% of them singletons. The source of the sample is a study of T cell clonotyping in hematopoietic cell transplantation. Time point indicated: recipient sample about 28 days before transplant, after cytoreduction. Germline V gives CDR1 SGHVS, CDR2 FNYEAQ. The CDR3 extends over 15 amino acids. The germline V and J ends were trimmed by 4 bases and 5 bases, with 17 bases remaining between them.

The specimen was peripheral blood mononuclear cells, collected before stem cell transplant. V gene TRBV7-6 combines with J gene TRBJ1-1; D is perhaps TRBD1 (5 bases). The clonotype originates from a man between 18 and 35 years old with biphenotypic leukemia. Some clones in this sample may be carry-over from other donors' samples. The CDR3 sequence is CASSSGLPGWTEAFF. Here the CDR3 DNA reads TGTGCCAGCAGCTCGGGACTCCCGGGATGGACTGAAGCTTTCTTT.